The clone carrying this T cell receptor beta chain was seen only a few times. The data are from a study of blood T cell repertoires in COVID-19. Looking at the study overall: Samples taken during acute and convalescent COVID-19 were collected in the United States, Italy and Spain. From T cells, B-cell-depleted T cells, or PBMCs came the material, which was cDNA or gDNA.

Original processing notes: Reference gene primer amplification gave estimated nucleated cell counts. Only in-frame clones appear in the TCRdb table, and some are missing; sequencing was by immunoSEQ multiplex PCR. Clone size and the V and J calls come from that table; the DNA yielded D and trimming. The sample shows some 220,000 clones, around 84% of them seen only once. Germline values: CDR1 MDHEN, CDR2 SYDVKM. This CDR3 comprises 15 residues. Trimming cost V 6 bases and J 9 bases; bases outside gene matches: 14. This rearrangement joins TRBV28 to TRBJ1-2; 9 positions agree with TRBD1. This receptor was obtained from a man aged 45-65 years with active or convalescent COVID-19. Specimen: peripheral blood. Here the CDR3 DNA reads TGTGCCAGCAGCCCCACACCTACAGGACAGGGGAGCTACACCTTC. The encoded protein is CASSPTPTGQGSYTF.